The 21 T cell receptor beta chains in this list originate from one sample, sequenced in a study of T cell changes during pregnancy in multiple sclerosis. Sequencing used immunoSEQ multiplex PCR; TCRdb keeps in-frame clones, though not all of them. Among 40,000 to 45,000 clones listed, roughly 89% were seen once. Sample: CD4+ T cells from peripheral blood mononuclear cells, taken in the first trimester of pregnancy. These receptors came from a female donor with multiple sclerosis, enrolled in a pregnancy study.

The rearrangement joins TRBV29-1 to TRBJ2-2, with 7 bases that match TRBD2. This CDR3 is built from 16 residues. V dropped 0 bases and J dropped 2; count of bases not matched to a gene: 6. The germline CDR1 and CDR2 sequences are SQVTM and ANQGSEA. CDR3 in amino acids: CSVEDLTSANTGELFF. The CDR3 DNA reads TGCAGCGTTGAAGATCTAACTAGCGCAAACACCGGGGAGCTGTTTTTT.

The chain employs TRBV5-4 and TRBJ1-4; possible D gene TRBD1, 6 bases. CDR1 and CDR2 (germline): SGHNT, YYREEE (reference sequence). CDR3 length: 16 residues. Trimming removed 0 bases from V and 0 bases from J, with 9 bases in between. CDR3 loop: CASSLGQVATNEKLFF. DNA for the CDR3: TGTGCCAGCAGCTTGGGACAGGTTGCAACTAATGAAAAACTGTTTTTT.

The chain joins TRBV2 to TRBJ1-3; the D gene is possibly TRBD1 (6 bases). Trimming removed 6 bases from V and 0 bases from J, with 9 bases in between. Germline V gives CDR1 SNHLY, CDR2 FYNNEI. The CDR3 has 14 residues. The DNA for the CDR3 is TGTGCCAGCAGGGAGACAGGCTCTGGAAACACCATATATTTT. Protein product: CASRETGSGNTIYF.

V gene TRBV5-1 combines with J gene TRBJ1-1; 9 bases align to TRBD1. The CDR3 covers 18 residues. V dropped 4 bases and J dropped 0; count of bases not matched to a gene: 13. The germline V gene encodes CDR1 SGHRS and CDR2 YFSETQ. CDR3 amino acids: CASSPGRGQGSVNTEAFF. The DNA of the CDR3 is TGCGCCAGCAGCCCTGGCCGGGGACAGGGCTCCGTGAACACTGAAGCTTTCTTT.

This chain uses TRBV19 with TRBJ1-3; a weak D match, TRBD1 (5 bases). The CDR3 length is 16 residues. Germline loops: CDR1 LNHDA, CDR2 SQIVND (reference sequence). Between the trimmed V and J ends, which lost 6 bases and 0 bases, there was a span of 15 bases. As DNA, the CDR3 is TGTGCCAGTAGCCTCGAGGGACTCTCCTCTGGAAACACCATATATTTT. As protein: CASSLEGLSSGNTIYF.

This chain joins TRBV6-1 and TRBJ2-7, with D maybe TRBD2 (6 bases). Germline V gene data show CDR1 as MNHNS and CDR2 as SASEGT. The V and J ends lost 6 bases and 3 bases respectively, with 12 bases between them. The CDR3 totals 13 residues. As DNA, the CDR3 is TGTGCCAGCAGCCCCGCGGACTACTACGAGCAGTACTTC. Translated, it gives CASSPADYYEQYF.

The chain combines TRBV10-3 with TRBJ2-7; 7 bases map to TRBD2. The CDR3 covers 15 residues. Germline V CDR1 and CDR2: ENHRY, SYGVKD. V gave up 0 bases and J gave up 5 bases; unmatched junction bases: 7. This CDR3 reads CAISESNWGGDEQYF. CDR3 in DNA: TGTGCCATCAGTGAGTCGAACTGGGGGGGGGACGAGCAGTACTTC.

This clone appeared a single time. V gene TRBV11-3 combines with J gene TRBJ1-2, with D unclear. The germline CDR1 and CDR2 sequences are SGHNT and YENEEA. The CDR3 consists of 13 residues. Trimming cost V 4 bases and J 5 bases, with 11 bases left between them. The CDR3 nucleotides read TGTGCCAGCAGCTCGTCAACCGGGTATGGCTACACCTTC. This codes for CASSSSTGYGYTF.

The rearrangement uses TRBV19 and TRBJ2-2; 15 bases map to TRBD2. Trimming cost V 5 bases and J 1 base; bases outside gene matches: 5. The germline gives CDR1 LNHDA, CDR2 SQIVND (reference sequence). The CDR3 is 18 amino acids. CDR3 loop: CASSLGLAGGRNTGELFF. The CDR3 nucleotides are TGTGCCAGTAGTCTCGGACTAGCGGGAGGGAGGAACACCGGGGAGCTGTTTTTT.

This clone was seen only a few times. CDR3 protein: CASSYRGLGGTFF. CDR3 sequence (DNA): TGTGCCAGCAGTTACAGGGGGCTCGGGGGTACTTTCTTT. The genes are TRBV5-6 and TRBJ1-1, with 9 bases that match TRBD1. This CDR3 is built from 13 residues. Germline V gene lookup returns CDR1 SGHDT and CDR2 YYEEEE. Germline trimming cut 5 bases from V and 12 bases from J; bases unmatched to any gene: 11.

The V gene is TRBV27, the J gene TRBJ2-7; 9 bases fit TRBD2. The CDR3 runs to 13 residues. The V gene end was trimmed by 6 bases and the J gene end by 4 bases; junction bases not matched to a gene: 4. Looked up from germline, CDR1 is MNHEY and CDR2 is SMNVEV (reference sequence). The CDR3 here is CASRREGWYEQYF. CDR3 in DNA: TGTGCCAGCAGGCGGGAGGGCTGGTACGAGCAGTACTTC.

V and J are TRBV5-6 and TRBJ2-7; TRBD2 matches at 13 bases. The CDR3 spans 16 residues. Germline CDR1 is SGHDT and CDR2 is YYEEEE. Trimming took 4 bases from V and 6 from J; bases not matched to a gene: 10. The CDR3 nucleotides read TGTGCCAGCAGCAAGGGACTAGCGGGGACTACGGTCGAGCAGTACTTC. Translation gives CASSKGLAGTTVEQYF.

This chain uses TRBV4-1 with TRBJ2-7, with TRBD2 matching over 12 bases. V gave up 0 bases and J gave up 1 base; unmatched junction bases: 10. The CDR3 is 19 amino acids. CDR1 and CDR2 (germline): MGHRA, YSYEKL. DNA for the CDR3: TGCGCCAGCAGCCAAGATCAATGGACTAGCGGGGAGGGATCCTACGAGCAGTACTTC. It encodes CASSQDQWTSGEGSYEQYF.

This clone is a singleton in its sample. The CDR3 loop is CASSYVGTGVHEQYF. CDR3 sequence (DNA): TGTGCCAGCAGTTACGTCGGGACAGGGGTCCACGAGCAGTACTTC. This chain uses TRBV6-6 with TRBJ2-7; 10 bases are a match to TRBD1. With V trimmed by 2 bases and J by 5 bases, 6 bases remained unmatched. Germline values: CDR1 MNHNY, CDR2 SVGAGI (reference sequence). This CDR3 is built from 15 residues.

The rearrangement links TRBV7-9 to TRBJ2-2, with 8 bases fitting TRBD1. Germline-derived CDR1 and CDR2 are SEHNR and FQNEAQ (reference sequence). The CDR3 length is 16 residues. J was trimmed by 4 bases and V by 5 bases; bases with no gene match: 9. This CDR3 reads CASSVQGALLTGELFF. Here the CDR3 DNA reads TGTGCCAGCAGCGTCCAGGGGGCCCTCCTCACCGGGGAGCTGTTTTTT. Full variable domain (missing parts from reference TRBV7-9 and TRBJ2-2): DTGVSQNPRHKITKRGQNVTFRCDPISEHNRLYWYRQTLGQGPEFLTYFQNEAQLEKSRLLSDRFSAERPKGSFSTLEIQRTEQGDSAMYLCASSVQGALLTGELFFGEGSRLTVL.

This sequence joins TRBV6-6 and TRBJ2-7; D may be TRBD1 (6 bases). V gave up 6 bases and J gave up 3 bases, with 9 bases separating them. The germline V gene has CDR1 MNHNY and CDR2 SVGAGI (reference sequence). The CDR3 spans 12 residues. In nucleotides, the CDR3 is TGTGCCAGCAGACAGGGCCTCTACGAGCAGTACTTC. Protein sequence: CASRQGLYEQYF.

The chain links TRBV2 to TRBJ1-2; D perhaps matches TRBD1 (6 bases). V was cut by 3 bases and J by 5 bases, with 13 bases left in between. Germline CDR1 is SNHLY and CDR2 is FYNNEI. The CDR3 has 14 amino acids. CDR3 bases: TGTGCCAGCAGTGAGGGGGCAGGGGTTTATGGCTACACCTTC. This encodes CASSEGAGVYGYTF.

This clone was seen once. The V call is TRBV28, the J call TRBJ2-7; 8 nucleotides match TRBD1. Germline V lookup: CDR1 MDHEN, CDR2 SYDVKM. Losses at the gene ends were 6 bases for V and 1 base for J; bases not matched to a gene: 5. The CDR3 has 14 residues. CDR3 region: CASSVTGGSYEQYF. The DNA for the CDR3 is TGTGCCAGCAGCGTTACAGGGGGGTCCTACGAGCAGTACTTC. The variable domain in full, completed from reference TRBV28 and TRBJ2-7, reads DVKVTQSSRYLVKRTGEKVFLECVQDMDHENMFWYRQDPGLGLRLIYFSYDVKMKEKGDIPEGYSVSREKKERFSLILESASTNQTSMYLCASSVTGGSYEQYFGPGTRLTVT.

The CDR3: CASSPGQQETQYF. DNA for the CDR3: TGTGCCAGCTCACCGGGACAGCAAGAGACCCAGTACTTC. The chain has TRBV18 and TRBJ2-5, with TRBD1 matching over 7 bases. Per the germline V gene, CDR1 is KGHSH and CDR2 is LQKENI. This CDR3 spans 13 amino acids. Trimming took 3 bases from V and 2 from J; bases not matched to a gene: 0.

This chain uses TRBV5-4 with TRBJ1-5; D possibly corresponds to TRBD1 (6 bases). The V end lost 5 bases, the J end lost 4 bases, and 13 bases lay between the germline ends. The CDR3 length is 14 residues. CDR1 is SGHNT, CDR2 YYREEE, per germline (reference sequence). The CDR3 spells CASRARGPNQPQHF. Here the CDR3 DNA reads TGTGCCAGCAGAGCCAGGGGTCCAAATCAGCCCCAGCATTTT.

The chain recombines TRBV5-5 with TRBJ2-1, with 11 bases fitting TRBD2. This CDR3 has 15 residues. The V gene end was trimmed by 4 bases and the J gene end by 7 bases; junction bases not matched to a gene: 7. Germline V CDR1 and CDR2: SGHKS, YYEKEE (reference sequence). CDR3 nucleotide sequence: TGTGCCAGCAGCCAAATAGCGGGGGGGGTGAATGAGCAGTTCTTC. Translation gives CASSQIAGGVNEQFF.